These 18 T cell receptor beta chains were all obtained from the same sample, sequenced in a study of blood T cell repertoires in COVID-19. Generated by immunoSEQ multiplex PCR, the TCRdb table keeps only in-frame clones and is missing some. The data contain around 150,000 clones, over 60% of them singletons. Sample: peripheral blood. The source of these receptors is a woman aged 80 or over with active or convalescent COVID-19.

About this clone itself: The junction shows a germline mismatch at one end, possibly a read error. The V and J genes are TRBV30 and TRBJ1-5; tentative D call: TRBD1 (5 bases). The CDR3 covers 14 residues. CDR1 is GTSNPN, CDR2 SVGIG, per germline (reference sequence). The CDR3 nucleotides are TGTGCCTGGTCGGACGGGGGGATTAATCCGCCCCAGCATTTT. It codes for CAWSDGGINPPQHF.

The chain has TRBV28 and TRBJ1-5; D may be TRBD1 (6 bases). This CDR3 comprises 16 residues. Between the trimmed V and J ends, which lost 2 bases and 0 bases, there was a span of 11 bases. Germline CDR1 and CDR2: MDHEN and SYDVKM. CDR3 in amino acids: CASSLPTGNSNQPQHF. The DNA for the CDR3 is TGTGCCAGCAGTTTACCGACAGGAAATAGCAATCAGCCCCAGCATTTT.

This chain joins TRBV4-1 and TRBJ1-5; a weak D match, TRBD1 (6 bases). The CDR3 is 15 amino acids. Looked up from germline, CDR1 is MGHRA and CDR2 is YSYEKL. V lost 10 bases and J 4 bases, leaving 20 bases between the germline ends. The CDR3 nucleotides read TGCGCCACCCGCCGCCCCGGACAGACAAATCAGCCCCAGCATTTT. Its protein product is CATRRPGQTNQPQHF.

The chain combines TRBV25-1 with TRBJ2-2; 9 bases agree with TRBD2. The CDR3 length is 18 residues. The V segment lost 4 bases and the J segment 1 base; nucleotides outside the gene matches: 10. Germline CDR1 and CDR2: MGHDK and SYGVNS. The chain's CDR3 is CASSGGIRLAVNTGELFF. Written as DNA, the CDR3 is TGTGCCAGCAGTGGAGGGATTAGACTAGCGGTGAACACCGGGGAGCTGTTTTTT.

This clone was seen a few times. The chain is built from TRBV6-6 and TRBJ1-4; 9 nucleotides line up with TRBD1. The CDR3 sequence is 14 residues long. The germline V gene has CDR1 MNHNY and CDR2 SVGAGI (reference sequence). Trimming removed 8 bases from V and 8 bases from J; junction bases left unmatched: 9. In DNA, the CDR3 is TGTGCCAGCGGCGCGGGACAGGGACAAGAAAAACTGTTTTTT. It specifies CASGAGQGQEKLFF.

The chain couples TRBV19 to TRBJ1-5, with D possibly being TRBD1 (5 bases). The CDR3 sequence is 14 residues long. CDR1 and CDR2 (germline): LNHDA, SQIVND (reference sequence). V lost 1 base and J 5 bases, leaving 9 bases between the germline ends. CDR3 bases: TGTGCCAGTAGTATAGCCCCCAGGGATCAGCCCCAGCATTTT. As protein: CASSIAPRDQPQHF.

CDR3 nucleotides: TGTGCCAGCAGCTACGGTGGCGCGGGGGTCTCCGGGGAGCTGTTTTTT. This gives the protein CASSYGGAGVSGELFF. V usage is TRBV5-6 and J usage is TRBJ2-2; TRBD2 aligns across 7 bases. V dropped 3 bases and J dropped 6; count of bases not matched to a gene: 11. Germline CDR1 SGHDT, CDR2 YYEEEE. The CDR3 has 16 amino acids.

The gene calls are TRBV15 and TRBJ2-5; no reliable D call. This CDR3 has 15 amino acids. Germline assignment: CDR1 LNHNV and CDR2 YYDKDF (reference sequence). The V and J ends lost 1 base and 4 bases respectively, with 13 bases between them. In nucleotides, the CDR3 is TGTGCCACCAGCAGAGCCGTCGACCGAGGAGAGACCCAGTACTTC. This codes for CATSRAVDRGETQYF.

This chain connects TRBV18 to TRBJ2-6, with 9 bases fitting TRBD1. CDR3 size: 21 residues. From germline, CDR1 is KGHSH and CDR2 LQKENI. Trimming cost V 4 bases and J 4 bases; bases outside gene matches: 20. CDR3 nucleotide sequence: TGTGCCAGCTCACTAATACATCTTAAACAGGGGGCTGCGGCAGGGGCCAACGTCCTGACTTTC. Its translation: CASSLIHLKQGAAAGANVLTF.

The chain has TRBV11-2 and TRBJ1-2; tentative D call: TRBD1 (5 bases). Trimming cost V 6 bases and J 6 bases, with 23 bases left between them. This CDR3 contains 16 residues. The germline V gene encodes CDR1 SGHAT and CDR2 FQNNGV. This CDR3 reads CASRAFGMRDGDGYTF. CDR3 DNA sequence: TGTGCCAGCAGGGCCTTTGGTATGCGGGACGGTGATGGCTACACCTTC.

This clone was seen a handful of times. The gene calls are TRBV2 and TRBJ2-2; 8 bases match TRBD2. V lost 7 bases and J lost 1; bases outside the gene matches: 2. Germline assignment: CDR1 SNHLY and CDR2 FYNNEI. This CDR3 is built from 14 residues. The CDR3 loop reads CASKSGGNTGELFF. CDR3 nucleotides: TGTGCCAGCAAAAGCGGGGGGAACACCGGGGAGCTGTTTTTT.

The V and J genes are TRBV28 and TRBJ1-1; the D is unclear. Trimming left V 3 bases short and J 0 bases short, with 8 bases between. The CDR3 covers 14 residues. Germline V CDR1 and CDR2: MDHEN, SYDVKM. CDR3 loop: CASSFINLNTEAFF. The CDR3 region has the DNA TGTGCCAGCAGTTTTATTAATTTGAACACTGAAGCTTTCTTT.

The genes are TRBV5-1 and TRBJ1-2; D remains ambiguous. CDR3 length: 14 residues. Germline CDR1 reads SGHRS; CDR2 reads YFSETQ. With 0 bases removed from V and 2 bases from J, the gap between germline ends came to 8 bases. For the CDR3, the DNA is TGCGCCAGCAGCTTGGAGCACAGCAACTATGGCTACACCTTC. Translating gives CASSLEHSNYGYTF.

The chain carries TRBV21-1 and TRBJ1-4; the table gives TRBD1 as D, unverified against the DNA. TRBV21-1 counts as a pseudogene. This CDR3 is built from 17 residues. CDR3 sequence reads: CASSDPGQGVTNEKLFF. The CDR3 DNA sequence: TGTGCCAGCAGCGATCCGGGACAGGGGGTCACTAATGAAAAACTGTTTTTT.

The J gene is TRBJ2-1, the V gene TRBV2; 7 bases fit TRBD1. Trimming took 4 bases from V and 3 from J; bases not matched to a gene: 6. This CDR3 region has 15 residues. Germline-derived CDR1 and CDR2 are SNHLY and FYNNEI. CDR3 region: CASSVKGAIYNEQFF. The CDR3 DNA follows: TGTGCCAGCAGTGTTAAGGGGGCGATCTACAATGAGCAGTTCTTC.

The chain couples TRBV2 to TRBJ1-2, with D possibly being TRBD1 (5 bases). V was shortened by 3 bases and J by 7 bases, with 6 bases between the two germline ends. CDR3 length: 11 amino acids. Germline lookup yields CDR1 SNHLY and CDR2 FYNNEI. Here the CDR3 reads CASSDRVGYTF. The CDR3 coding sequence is TGTGCCAGCAGTGACAGGGTTGGCTACACCTTC. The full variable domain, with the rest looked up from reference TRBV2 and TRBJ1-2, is EPEVTQTPSHQVTQMGQEVILRCVPISNHLYFYWYRQILGQKVEFLVSFYNNEISEKSEIFDDQFSVERPDGSNFTLKIRSTKLEDSAMYFCASSDRVGYTFGSGTRLTVV.

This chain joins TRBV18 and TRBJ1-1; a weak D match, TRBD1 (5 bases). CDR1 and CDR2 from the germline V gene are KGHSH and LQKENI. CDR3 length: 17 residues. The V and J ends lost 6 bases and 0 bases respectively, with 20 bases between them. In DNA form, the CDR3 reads TGTGCCAGCTCGGTTGGCGCAGGGATTTACATGAACACTGAAGCTTTCTTT. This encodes CASSVGAGIYMNTEAFF.

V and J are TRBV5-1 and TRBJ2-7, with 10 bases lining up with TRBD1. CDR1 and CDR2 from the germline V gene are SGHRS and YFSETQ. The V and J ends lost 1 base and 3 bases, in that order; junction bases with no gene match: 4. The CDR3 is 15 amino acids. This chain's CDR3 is CASSLLGQGNYEQYF. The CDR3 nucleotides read TGCGCCAGCAGCTTGTTGGGACAGGGGAACTACGAGCAGTACTTC.